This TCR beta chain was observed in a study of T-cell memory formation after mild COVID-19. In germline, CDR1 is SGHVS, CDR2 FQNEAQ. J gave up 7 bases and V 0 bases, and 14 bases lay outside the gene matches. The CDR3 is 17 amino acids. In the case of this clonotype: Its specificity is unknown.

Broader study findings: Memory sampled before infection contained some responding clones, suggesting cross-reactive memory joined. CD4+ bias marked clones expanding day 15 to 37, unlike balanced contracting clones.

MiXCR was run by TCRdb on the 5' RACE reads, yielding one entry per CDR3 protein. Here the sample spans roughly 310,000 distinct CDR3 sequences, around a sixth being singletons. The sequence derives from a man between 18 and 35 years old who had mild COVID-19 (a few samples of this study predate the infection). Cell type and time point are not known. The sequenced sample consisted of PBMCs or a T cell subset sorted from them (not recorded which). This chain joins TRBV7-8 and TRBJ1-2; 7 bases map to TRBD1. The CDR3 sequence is CASSLAGGASTFAGYTF. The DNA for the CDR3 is TGTGCCAGCAGCTTAGCAGGGGGCGCGTCAACGTTCGCTGGCTACACCTTC.